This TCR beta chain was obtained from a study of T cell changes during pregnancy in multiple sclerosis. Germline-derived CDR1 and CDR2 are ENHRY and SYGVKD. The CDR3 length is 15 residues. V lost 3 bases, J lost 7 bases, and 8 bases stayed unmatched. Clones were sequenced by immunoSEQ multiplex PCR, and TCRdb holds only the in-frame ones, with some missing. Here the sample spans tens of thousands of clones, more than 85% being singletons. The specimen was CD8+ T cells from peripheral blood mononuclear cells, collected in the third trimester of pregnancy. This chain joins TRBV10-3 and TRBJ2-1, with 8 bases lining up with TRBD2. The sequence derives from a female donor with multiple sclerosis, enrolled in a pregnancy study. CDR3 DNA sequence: TGTGCCATCAGTGAAGGCGGGAGGCTCAGGAATGAGCAGTTCTTC. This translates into CAISEGGRLRNEQFF.